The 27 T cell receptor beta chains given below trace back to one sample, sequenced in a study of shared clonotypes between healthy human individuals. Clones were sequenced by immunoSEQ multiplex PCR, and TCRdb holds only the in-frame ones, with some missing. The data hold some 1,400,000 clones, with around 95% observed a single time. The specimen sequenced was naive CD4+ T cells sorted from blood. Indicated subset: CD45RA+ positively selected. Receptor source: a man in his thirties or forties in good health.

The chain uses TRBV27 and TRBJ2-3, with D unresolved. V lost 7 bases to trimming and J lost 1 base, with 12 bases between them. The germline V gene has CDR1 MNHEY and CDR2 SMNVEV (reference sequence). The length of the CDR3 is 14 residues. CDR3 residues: CASTFTFGTDTQYF. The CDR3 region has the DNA TGTGCCAGCACCTTTACCTTTGGCACAGATACGCAGTATTTT.

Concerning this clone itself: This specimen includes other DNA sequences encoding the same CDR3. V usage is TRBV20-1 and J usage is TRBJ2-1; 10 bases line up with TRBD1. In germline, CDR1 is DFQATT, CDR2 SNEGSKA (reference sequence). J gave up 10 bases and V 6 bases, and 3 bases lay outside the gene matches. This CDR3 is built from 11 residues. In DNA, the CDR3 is TGCAGTGCCTTGACAGGGGGCGAGCAGTTCTTC. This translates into CSALTGGEQFF.

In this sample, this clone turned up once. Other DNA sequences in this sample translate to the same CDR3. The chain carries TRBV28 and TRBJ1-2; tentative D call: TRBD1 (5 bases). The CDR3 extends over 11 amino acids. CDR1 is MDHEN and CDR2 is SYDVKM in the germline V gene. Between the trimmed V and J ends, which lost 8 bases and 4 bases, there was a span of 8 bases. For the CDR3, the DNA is TGTGCCAGCGGGGGTGGCTATGGCTACACCTTC. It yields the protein CASGGGYGYTF.

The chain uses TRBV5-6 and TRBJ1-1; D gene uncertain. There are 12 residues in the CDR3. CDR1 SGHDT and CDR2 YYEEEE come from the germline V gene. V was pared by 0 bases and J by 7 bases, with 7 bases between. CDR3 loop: CASSLARVEAFF. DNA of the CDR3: TGTGCCAGCAGCTTGGCCAGAGTTGAAGCTTTCTTT. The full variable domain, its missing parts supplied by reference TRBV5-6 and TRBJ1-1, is DAGVTQSPTHLIKTRGQQVTLRCSPKSGHDTVSWYQQALGQGPQFIFQYYEEEERQRGNFPDRFSGHQFPNYSSELNVNALLLGDSALYLCASSLARVEAFFGQGTRLTVV.

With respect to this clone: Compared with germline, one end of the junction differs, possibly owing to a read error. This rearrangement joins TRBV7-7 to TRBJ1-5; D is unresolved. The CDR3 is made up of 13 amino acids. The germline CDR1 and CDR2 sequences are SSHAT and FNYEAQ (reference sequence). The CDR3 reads CASSLAEKQPQHF. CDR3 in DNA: TGTGCTAGCAGCTTAGCTGAGAAGCAGCCCCAGCATTTT.

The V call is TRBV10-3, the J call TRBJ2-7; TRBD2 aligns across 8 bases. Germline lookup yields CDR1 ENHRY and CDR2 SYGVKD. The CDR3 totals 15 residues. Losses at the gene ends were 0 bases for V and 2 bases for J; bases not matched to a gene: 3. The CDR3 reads CAISESEREPYEQYF. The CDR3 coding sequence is TGTGCCATCAGTGAGTCAGAGCGGGAGCCCTACGAGCAGTACTTC.

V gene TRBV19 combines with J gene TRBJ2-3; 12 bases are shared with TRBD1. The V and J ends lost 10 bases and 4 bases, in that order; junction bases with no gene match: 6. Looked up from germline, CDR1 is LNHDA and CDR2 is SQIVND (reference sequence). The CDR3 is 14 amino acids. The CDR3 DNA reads TGTGCCACCTGCGGGACAGGGGGCTCAGATACGCAGTATTTT. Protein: CATCGTGGSDTQYF.

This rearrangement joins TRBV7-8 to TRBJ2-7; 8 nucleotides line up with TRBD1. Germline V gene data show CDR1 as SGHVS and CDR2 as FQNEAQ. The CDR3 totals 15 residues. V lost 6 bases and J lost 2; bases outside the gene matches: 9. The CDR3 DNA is TGTGCCAGCAGGGGGGACCGGGACAGGCCCTACGAGCAGTACTTC. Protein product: CASRGDRDRPYEQYF. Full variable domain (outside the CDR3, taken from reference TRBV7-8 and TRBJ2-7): GAGVSQSPRYKVAKRGQDVALRCDPISGHVSLFWYQQALGQGPEFLTYFQNEAQLDKSGLPSDRFFAERPEGSVSTLKIQRTQQEDSAVYLCASRGDRDRPYEQYFGPGTRLTVT.

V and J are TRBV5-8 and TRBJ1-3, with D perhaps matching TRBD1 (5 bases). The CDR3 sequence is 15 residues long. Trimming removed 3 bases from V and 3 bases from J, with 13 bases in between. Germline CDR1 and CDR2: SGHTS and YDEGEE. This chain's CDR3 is CASSWPGGGGNTIYF. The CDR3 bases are TGTGCCAGCAGCTGGCCCGGGGGTGGTGGAAACACCATATATTTT.

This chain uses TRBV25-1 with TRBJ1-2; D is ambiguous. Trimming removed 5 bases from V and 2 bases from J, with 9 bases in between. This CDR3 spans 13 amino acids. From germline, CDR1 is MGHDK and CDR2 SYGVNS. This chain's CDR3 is CASSQKRNYGYTF. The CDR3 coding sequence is TGTGCCAGCAGTCAAAAAAGGAACTATGGCTACACCTTC.

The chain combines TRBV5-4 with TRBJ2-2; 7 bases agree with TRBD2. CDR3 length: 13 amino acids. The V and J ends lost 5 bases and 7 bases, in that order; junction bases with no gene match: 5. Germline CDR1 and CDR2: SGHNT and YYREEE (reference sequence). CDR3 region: CASRLAWDGELFF. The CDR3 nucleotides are TGTGCCAGCAGACTAGCGTGGGACGGGGAGCTGTTTTTT.

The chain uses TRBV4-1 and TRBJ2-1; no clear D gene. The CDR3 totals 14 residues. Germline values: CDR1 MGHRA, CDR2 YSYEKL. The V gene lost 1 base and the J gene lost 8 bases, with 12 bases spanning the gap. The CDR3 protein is CASSQVVGIDEQFF. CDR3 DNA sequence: TGCGCCAGCAGCCAAGTCGTCGGTATCGATGAGCAGTTCTTC.

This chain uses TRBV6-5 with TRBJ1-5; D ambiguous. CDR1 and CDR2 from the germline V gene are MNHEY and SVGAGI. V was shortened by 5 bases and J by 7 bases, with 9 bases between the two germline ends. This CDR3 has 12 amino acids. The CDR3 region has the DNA TGTGCCAGCAGTGCACTTGGGCAGCCCCAGCATTTT. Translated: CASSALGQPQHF.

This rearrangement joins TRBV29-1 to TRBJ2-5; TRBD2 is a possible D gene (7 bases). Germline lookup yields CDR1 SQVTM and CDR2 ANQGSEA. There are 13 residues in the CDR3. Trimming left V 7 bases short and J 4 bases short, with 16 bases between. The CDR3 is CSAVGGAGETQYF. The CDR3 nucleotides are TGCAGCGCCGTGGGGGGGGCTGGAGAGACCCAGTACTTC. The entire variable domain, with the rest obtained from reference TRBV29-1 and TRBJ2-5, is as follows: SAVISQKPSRDICQRGTSLTIQCQVDSQVTMMFWYRQQPGQSLTLIATANQGSEATYESGFVIDKFPISRPNLTFSTLTVSNMSPEDSSIYLCSAVGGAGETQYFGPGTRLLVL.

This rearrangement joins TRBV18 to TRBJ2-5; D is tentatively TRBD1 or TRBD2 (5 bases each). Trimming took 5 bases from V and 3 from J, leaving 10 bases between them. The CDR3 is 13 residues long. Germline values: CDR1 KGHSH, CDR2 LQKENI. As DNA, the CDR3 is TGTGCCAGCTCAAGGGACGCCGAAGAGACCCAGTACTTC. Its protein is CASSRDAEETQYF. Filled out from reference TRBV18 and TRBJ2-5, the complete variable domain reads NAGVMQNPRHLVRRRGQEARLRCSPMKGHSHVYWYRQLPEEGLKFMVYLQKENIIDESGMPKERFSAEFPKEGPSILRIQQVVRGDSAAYFCASSRDAEETQYFGPGTRLLVL.

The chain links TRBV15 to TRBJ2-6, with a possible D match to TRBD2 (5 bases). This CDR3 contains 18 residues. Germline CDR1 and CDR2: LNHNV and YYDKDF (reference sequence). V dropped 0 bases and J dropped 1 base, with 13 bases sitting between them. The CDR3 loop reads CATSRDKERLSGANVLTF. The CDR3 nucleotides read TGTGCCACCAGCAGAGATAAGGAGCGGTTATCTGGGGCCAACGTCCTGACTTTC.

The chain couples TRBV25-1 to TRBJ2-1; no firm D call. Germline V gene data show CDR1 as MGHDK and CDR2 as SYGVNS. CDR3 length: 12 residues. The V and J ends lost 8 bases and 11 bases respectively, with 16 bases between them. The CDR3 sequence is CASQTVASKQFF. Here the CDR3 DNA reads TGTGCCAGCCAAACTGTAGCCTCCAAGCAGTTCTTC.

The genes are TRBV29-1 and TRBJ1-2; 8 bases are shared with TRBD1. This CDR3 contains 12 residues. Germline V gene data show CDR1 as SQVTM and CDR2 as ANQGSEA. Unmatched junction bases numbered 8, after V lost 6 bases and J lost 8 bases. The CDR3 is CSVGGQASGYTF. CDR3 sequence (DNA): TGCAGCGTGGGGGGACAGGCCAGCGGCTACACCTTC.

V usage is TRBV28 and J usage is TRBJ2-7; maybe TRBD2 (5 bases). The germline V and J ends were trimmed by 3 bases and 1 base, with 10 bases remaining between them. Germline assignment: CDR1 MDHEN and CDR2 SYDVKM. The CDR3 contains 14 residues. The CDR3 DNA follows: TGTGCCAGCAGTTTTCGGAGGCAATCCTACGAGCAGTACTTC. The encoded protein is CASSFRRQSYEQYF.

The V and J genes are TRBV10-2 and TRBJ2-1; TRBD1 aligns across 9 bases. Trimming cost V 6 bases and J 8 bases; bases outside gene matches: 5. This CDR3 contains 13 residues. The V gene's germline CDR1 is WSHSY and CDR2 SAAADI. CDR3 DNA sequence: TGCGCCAGCAGAGGGACAGGGTTGGATGAGCAGTTCTTC. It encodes CASRGTGLDEQFF.

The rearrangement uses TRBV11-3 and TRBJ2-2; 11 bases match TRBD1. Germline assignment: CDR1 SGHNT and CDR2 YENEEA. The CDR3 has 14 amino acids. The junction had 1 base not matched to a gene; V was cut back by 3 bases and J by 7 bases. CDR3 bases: TGTGCCAGCAGCTTGGGACAGGGGGTCGGGGAGCTGTTTTTT. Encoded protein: CASSLGQGVGELFF. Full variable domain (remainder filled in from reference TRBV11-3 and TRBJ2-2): EAGVVQSPRYKIIEKKQPVAFWCNPISGHNTLYWYLQNLGQGPELLIRYENEEAVDDSQLPKDRFSAERLKGVDSTLKIQPAELGDSAVYLCASSLGQGVGELFFGEGSRLTVL.

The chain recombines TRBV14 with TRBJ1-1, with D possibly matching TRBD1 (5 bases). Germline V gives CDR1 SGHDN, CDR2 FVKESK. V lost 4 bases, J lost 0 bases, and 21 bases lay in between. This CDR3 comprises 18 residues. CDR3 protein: CASSPLEPGPYMNTEAFF. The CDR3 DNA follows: TGTGCCAGCAGCCCCCTGGAGCCGGGACCCTACATGAACACTGAAGCTTTCTTT.

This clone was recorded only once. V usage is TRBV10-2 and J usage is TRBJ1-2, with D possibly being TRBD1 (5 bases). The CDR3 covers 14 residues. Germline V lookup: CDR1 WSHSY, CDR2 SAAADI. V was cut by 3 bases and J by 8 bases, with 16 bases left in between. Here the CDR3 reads CASSDVGLARGYTF. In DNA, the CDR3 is TGCGCCAGCAGTGATGTGGGGCTGGCGCGCGGCTACACCTTC.

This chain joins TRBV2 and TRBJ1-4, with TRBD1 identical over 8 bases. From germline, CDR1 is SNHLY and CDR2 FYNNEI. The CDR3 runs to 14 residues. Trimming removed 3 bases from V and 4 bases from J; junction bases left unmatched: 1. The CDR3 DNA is TGTGCCAGCAGTGAGGGACAGGTTAATGAAAAACTGTTTTTT. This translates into CASSEGQVNEKLFF. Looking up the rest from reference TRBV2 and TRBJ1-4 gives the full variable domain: EPEVTQTPSHQVTQMGQEVILRCVPISNHLYFYWYRQILGQKVEFLVSFYNNEISEKSEIFDDQFSVERPDGSNFTLKIRSTKLEDSAMYFCASSEGQVNEKLFFGSGTQLSVL.

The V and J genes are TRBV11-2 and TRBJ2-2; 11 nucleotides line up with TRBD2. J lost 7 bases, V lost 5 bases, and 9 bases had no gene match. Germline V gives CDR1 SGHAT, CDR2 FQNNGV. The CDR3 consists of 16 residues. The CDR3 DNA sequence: TGTGCCAGCAGCCCAATGTTTAGCGGGAGGGGCGGGGAGCTGTTTTTT. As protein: CASSPMFSGRGGELFF.

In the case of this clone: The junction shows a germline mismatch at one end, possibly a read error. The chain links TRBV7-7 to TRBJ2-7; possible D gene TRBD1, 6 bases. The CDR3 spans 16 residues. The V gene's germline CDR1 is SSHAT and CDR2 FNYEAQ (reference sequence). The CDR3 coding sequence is TGTGCTAGCAGCCCTACAACAACAGGGAACTCCTACGAGCAGTACTTC. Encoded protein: CASSPTTTGNSYEQYF.

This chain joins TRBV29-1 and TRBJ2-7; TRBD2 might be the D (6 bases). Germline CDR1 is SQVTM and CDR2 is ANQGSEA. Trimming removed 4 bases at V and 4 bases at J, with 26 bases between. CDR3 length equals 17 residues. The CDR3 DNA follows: TGCAGCGTTGGTGGGTTCGGGGGTAGAACAGCCAGGTACGAGCAGTACTTC. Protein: CSVGGFGGRTARYEQYF.